The rows below give T cell receptor beta chains drawn from one sample of a study of cytotoxic CD8 clonotypes in ibrutinib-treated CLL. The data were produced by immunoSEQ multiplex PCR, yet TCRdb's version contains in-frame clones alone and is incomplete. This table has 200,000 to 250,000 clones, roughly three quarters appearing once. The sequencing here drew on PBMCs, taken after 12 months of ibrutinib treatment. The receptors derive from a human donor with chronic lymphocytic leukemia. CDR3s include the opening cysteine and the closing phenylalanine or tryptophan. D genes are given only for firm matches. Clone size is shown for a subset of rows, as once, few, many or a class of expanded clone.

V gene,D gene,clone size,J gene,CDR3 protein,CDR3 DNA
TRBV7-3,TRBD2,once,TRBJ2-1,CASREPGLARNEQFF,TGTGCCAGCAGGGAACCGGGACTAGCGCGCAATGAGCAGTTCTTC
TRBV2,TRBD1,-,TRBJ2-5,CASSESPGGETQYF,TGTGCCAGCAGTGAATCGCCAGGGGGAGAGACCCAGTACTTC
TRBV25-1,TRBD2,few,TRBJ2-5,CASMTSDEETQYF,TGTGCCAGCATGACTAGCGACGAAGAGACCCAGTACTTC
TRBV9,-,-,TRBJ2-1,CASSYGGWEQFF,TGTGCCAGCAGTTACGGAGGGTGGGAGCAGTTCTTC
TRBV5-1,-,-,TRBJ2-5,CASSLEGPRETQYF,TGCGCCAGCAGCTTGGAGGGGCCGAGAGAGACCCAGTACTTC
TRBV30,-,-,TRBJ1-5,CAWNLQADQPQHF,TGTGCCTGGAATTTACAGGCAGATCAGCCCCAGCATTTT
TRBV10-1,TRBD1,-,TRBJ1-2,CASSDGTGRHYGYTF,TGCGCCAGCAGTGATGGGACAGGGAGGCACTATGGCTACACCTTC
TRBV9,-,-,TRBJ2-2,CASSVFSRGELFF,TGTGCCAGCAGCGTTTTCAGTCGTGGGGAGCTGTTTTTT
TRBV5-1,-,-,TRBJ2-3,CASSLATDTQYF,TGCGCCAGCAGCTTGGCCACAGATACGCAGTATTTT
TRBV19,TRBD1,few,TRBJ2-4,CASSATGTGLNIQYF,TGTGCCAGTAGTGCAACCGGGACAGGGTTGAACATTCAGTACTTC
TRBV2,-,-,TRBJ1-5,CASSGTGGAGQPQHF,TGTGCCAGCAGTGGAACGGGGGGGGCCGGTCAGCCCCAGCATTTT
TRBV10-3,-,-,TRBJ2-5,CAISEGGRPQGETQYF,TGTGCCATCAGTGAGGGTGGGAGGCCCCAGGGGGAGACCCAGTACTTC
TRBV30,-,-,TRBJ1-2,CATGGKGYGYTF,TGTGCCACTGGAGGGAAGGGCTATGGCTACACCTTC
TRBV19,-,-,TRBJ1-2,CASTATLWGYTF,TGTGCCAGTACCGCGACCTTGTGGGGCTACACCTTC
TRBV6-1,TRBD1,-,TRBJ1-6,CASLKDRDDSPLHF,TGTGCCAGCCTAAAGGACAGGGATGACTCACCCCTCCACTTT
TRBV6-6,-,few,TRBJ2-7,CASSPSDSAHEQYF,TGTGCCAGCAGCCCCTCGGATAGCGCCCACGAGCAGTACTTC
TRBV19,TRBD1,-,TRBJ2-7,CASSAGTVGLYEQYF,TGTGCCAGTAGTGCCGGGACAGTGGGCCTCTACGAGCAGTACTTC
TRBV6-5,-,-,TRBJ2-3,CASSSTPDTQYF,TGTGCCAGCAGTTCTACGCCAGATACGCAGTATTTT
TRBV18,-,-,TRBJ1-1,CASSPTLARNTEAFF,TGTGCCAGCTCACCAACTTTGGCGCGGAACACTGAAGCTTTCTTT
TRBV18,-,-,TRBJ2-7,CASSGDKASYEQYF,TGTGCCAGCTCTGGGGACAAAGCCTCCTACGAGCAGTACTTC
TRBV4-1,-,-,TRBJ1-6,CASSQSTPNSYNSPLHF,TGCGCCAGCAGCCAGAGTACACCGAACTCATATAATTCACCCCTCCACTTT
TRBV6-5,-,-,TRBJ2-7,CASSYSGTVDYEQYF,TGTGCCAGCAGTTACTCGGGGACCGTGGACTACGAGCAGTACTTC
TRBV5-1,-,-,TRBJ1-3,CASSSGQHATFGNTIYF,TGCGCCAGCAGCTCCGGACAGCACGCAACCTTCGGAAACACCATATATTTT
TRBV4-1,-,-,TRBJ1-5,CASSQDRHQPQHF,TGCGCCAGCAGCCAAGATAGGCATCAGCCCCAGCATTTT
TRBV7-9,-,few,TRBJ2-7,CASSFGTNEQYF,TGTGCCAGCAGCTTCGGGACAAACGAGCAGTACTTC
TRBV5-1,-,-,TRBJ2-4,CASGPDSPLSF,TGCGCCAGCGGACCGGACAGTCCTCTTTCCTTC